This TCR beta chain was retrieved from a study of T cell clones after liver transplantation. Whole-study results and caveats: Small, mixed patient groups and varying post-transplant times limit these conclusions.

About this clone: Its antigen is not known.

Only in-frame clones appear in the TCRdb table, and some are missing; sequencing was by immunoSEQ multiplex PCR. The sample gives 55,000 to 75,000 clones, around two thirds of which show up once; approximately 3% is in the top ten. This sequence originates from a human patient who received a liver transplant. Some T cells may be graft donor cells. The sample consisted of CD4+ T cells from blood, taken at the approximately 16-month timepoint.

This chain's CDR3 is CASSRDYQSTDTQYF. The CDR3 nucleotides are TGTGCCAGCAGTCGGGACTATCAAAGCACAGATACGCAGTATTTT. This chain uses TRBV7-2 with TRBJ2-3; TRBD2 aligns across 7 bases. This CDR3 comprises 15 residues. Germline V lookup: CDR1 SGHTA, CDR2 FQGNSA. The V and J ends lost 6 bases and 0 bases, in that order; junction bases with no gene match: 6.